The 32 T cell receptor beta chains below all came from one sample that was sequenced in a study of blood T cell repertoires in COVID-19. TCRdb's table, derived via immunoSEQ multiplex PCR, lists solely in-frame clones and lacks some. The sample lists about 59,000 clones; approximately 82% were seen once. Material for sequencing was peripheral blood. These receptor sequences come from an elderly man with acute or convalescent COVID-19.

This clone showed up just a few times. The rearrangement links TRBV7-3 to TRBJ1-1; D not resolved. Germline assignment: CDR1 SGHTA and CDR2 FQGTGA. V was cut by 3 bases and J by 1 base, with 6 bases left in between. The CDR3 extends over 13 amino acids. In DNA, the CDR3 is TGTGCCAGCAGCTTTTCATGGAACACTGAAGCTTTCTTT. Its protein product is CASSFSWNTEAFF.

This clone is a singleton in its sample. The J gene is TRBJ2-7, the V gene TRBV30, with 7 bases matching TRBD2. Losses at the gene ends were 0 bases for V and 4 bases for J; bases not matched to a gene: 6. This CDR3 has 14 residues. From germline, CDR1 is GTSNPN and CDR2 SVGIG (reference sequence). DNA for the CDR3: TGTGCCTGGAGTGTATCTAGCGGAATTTACGAGCAGTACTTC. Its protein product is CAWSVSSGIYEQYF. Combining the CDR3 with reference TRBV30 and TRBJ2-7 gives the whole variable domain SQTIHQWPATLVQPVGSPLSLECTVEGTSNPNLYWYRQAAGRGLQLLFYSVGIGQISSEVPQNLSASRPQDRQFILSSKKLLLSDSGFYLCAWSVSSGIYEQYFGPGTRLTVT.

This clone is labeled as medium-sized. The V and J genes are TRBV2 and TRBJ1-1; D gene unclear. CDR1 is SNHLY, CDR2 FYNNEI, per germline. Deletions cut 3 bases from V and 8 bases from J, with 7 bases between. The CDR3 is made up of 11 amino acids. The CDR3 protein is CASSEGREAFF. The CDR3, as DNA: TGTGCCAGCAGTGAGGGGAGGGAAGCTTTCTTT.

The chain has TRBV4-2 and TRBJ1-1, with D maybe TRBD1 (6 bases). This CDR3 is 13 amino acids long. CDR1 is LGHNA, CDR2 YNFKEQ, per germline. Trimming stripped 4 bases from V and 4 bases from J, with 10 bases between. The CDR3, as DNA: TGTGCCAGCAGCCGAACAGGGTCCACTGAAGCTTTCTTT. Protein sequence: CASSRTGSTEAFF.

This chain uses TRBV4-1 with TRBJ1-3; the match to TRBD1 covers 10 bases. V dropped 4 bases and J dropped 1; count of bases not matched to a gene: 7. This CDR3 has 17 amino acids. CDR1 and CDR2 from the germline V gene are MGHRA and YSYEKL. The CDR3 sequence is CASSPGQGTLSGNTIYF. The DNA of the CDR3 is TGCGCCAGCAGCCCGGGACAGGGGACACTTTCTGGAAACACCATATATTTT.

J is TRBJ2-7 and V is TRBV5-1, with 11 bases that match TRBD1. CDR1 is SGHRS, CDR2 YFSETQ, per germline. The V gene end was trimmed by 3 bases and the J gene end by 5 bases; junction bases not matched to a gene: 7. The CDR3 consists of 15 residues. CDR3 residues: CASSSGQGAYHEQYF. CDR3 sequence (DNA): TGCGCCAGCAGCTCAGGACAGGGGGCGTACCACGAGCAGTACTTC.

A note on this clone: The junction differs from germline at one of its ends, possibly a read error. The chain uses TRBV7-7 and TRBJ1-1; D is undetermined. The CDR3 has 14 residues. The germline V gene has CDR1 SSHAT and CDR2 FNYEAQ (reference sequence). The CDR3 protein is CASSFFPGCTEAFF. In DNA form, the CDR3 reads TGTGCTAGCAGCTTTTTCCCAGGTTGCACTGAAGCTTTCTTT. The full variable domain, completed using reference TRBV7-7 and TRBJ1-1, is GAGVSQSPRYKVTKRGQDVTLRCDPISSHATLYWYQQALGQGPEFLTYFNYEAQPDKSGLPSDRFSAERPEGSISTLTIQRTEQRDSAMYRCASSFFPGCTEAFFGQGTRLTVV.

For the CDR3, the DNA is TGTGCCAGCAGCCTAAGACAGGGGTCGAACACTGAAGCTTTCTTT. Its translation is CASSLRQGSNTEAFF. This rearrangement joins TRBV4-2 to TRBJ1-1; 8 nucleotides align to TRBD1. V lost 4 bases to trimming and J lost 1 base; unmatched junction nucleotides: 5. CDR3 length equals 15 residues. Germline CDR1 is LGHNA and CDR2 is YNFKEQ.

This sequence joins TRBV9 and TRBJ1-1; no reliable D call. The CDR3 consists of 15 residues. Between the trimmed V and J ends, which lost 4 bases and 4 bases, there was a span of 17 bases. The V gene's germline CDR1 is SGDLS and CDR2 YYNGEE. The CDR3 DNA follows: TGTGCCAGCAGCCCCCGAGGCAGTTTGGGCACTGAAGCTTTCTTT. Its protein product is CASSPRGSLGTEAFF. Filled out from reference TRBV9 and TRBJ1-1, the complete variable domain reads DSGVTQTPKHLITATGQRVTLRCSPRSGDLSVYWYQQSLDQGLQFLIQYYNGEERAKGNILERFSAQQFPDLHSELNLSSLELGDSALYFCASSPRGSLGTEAFFGQGTRLTVV.

This chain joins TRBV18 and TRBJ1-1; unclear D gene. CDR1 KGHSH and CDR2 LQKENI come from the germline V gene. Deletions cut 3 bases from V and 6 bases from J, with 11 bases between. The CDR3 contains 13 residues. DNA for the CDR3: TGTGCCAGCTCACCCGTCAGCGGGTCTGAAGCTTTCTTT. It specifies CASSPVSGSEAFF.

The chain joins TRBV5-1 to TRBJ2-3; 9 bases agree with TRBD2. V was pared by 0 bases and J by 6 bases, with 8 bases of the junction left unmatched. Germline CDR1 and CDR2: SGHRS and YFSETQ. CDR3 size: 16 residues. This CDR3 reads CASSLGLAGGPDTQYF. The CDR3 coding sequence is TGCGCCAGCAGCTTGGGTCTTGCGGGGGGGCCCGATACGCAGTATTTT.

The V call is TRBV12-5, the J call TRBJ2-2; 10 positions match TRBD2. V shed 3 bases, J shed 6 bases, and the junction held 7 bases outside the gene matches. Germline lookup yields CDR1 LGHNT and CDR2 FRNRAP. The CDR3 is made up of 16 amino acids. CDR3 DNA: TGTGCTAGTGGTTTTGGGACTAGCGAAGCATCCGGGGAGCTGTTTTTT. This codes for CASGFGTSEASGELFF.

V usage is TRBV5-8 and J usage is TRBJ2-1; the D gene is possibly TRBD1 (6 bases). CDR3 length equals 16 residues. The ends were cut back, 1 base at V and 6 bases at J, with 17 bases in the middle. Germline V gene lookup returns CDR1 SGHTS and CDR2 YDEGEE. The CDR3 here is CASSLSPVQGLNEQFF. The CDR3, as DNA: TGTGCCAGCAGCTTGTCCCCGGTGCAGGGGCTCAATGAGCAGTTCTTC.

This clone was counted once. The rearrangement joins TRBV5-1 to TRBJ1-1; tentative D call: TRBD1 (6 bases). The CDR3 length is 15 residues. Deletions cut 4 bases from V and 0 bases from J, with 13 bases between. Germline-derived CDR1 and CDR2 are SGHRS and YFSETQ. CDR3 in DNA: TGCGCCAGCAGCATGCTACAGGGACTGAACACTGAAGCTTTCTTT. Translating gives CASSMLQGLNTEAFF.

The rearrangement uses TRBV4-1 and TRBJ2-3; 10 bases are shared with TRBD2. The length of the CDR3 is 18 residues. CDR1 is MGHRA and CDR2 is YSYEKL in the germline V gene. The trim removed 1 base at V and 0 bases at J, leaving 7 bases unmatched. DNA of the CDR3: TGCGCCAGCAGCCAAGGAAAAATGACTAGCGGGAGCACAGATACGCAGTATTTT. This sequence encodes CASSQGKMTSGSTDTQYF.

The V gene is TRBV14, the J gene TRBJ2-3; TRBD1 matches 9 bases. With 5 bases clipped from V and 2 bases from J, the junction kept 8 bases outside the gene matches. The germline V gene encodes CDR1 SGHDN and CDR2 FVKESK. This CDR3 has 16 residues. As DNA, the CDR3 is TGTGCCAGCAGCTCCCCGGGACAGGGTGCCACAGATACGCAGTATTTT. Protein product: CASSSPGQGATDTQYF.

The genes are TRBV9 and TRBJ2-3; weak D call: TRBD2 (5 bases). Trimming removed 0 bases at V and 2 bases at J, with 13 bases between. The CDR3 is 16 residues long. CDR1 SGDLS and CDR2 YYNGEE come from the germline V gene. The CDR3: CASSVVASGTTDTQYF. CDR3 sequence (DNA): TGTGCCAGCAGCGTAGTTGCAAGCGGCACCACAGATACGCAGTATTTT.

The gene calls are TRBV24-1 and TRBJ2-3, with TRBD2 identical over 7 bases. This CDR3 spans 15 amino acids. In germline, CDR1 is KGHDR, CDR2 SFDVKD. J gave up 6 bases and V 1 base, and 6 bases lay outside the gene matches. In DNA form, the CDR3 reads TGTGCCACCAGTGATTTAGTGGGGGGGAGGGATACGCAGTATTTT. Amino acids: CATSDLVGGRDTQYF.

The CDR3 spells CASSYSYRGNTEAFF. DNA of the CDR3: TGTGCCAGCAGTTACTCATACAGGGGGAACACTGAAGCTTTCTTT. This chain links TRBV6-5 with TRBJ1-1; 7 nucleotides align to TRBD1. From germline, CDR1 is MNHEY and CDR2 SVGAGI. This CDR3 is 15 amino acids long. V was pared by 0 bases and J by 1 base, with 2 bases of the junction left unmatched.

This CDR3 is CASSPYMGSNTDTQYF. The CDR3 bases are TGTGCCAGCTCACCGTATATGGGCTCCAACACAGATACGCAGTATTTT. J is TRBJ2-3 and V is TRBV18, with D hard to call. Germline V gene sequence: CDR1 KGHSH, CDR2 LQKENI. The CDR3 is 16 residues long. V shed 3 bases and J shed 2 bases, with 15 bases lying between them.

The chain uses TRBV19 and TRBJ1-2, with TRBD1 matching 7 bases. This CDR3 is built from 14 residues. The germline V gene encodes CDR1 LNHDA and CDR2 SQIVND (reference sequence). Germline trimming cut 4 bases from V and 5 bases from J; bases unmatched to any gene: 7. CDR3: CASSNTGTAYGYTF. The CDR3 nucleotides are TGTGCCAGTAGTAATACAGGGACAGCATATGGCTACACCTTC.

The chain is built from TRBV30 and TRBJ1-2; 10 positions match TRBD1. With 1 base clipped from V and 5 bases from J, the junction kept 4 bases outside the gene matches. Germline lookup yields CDR1 GTSNPN and CDR2 SVGIG (reference sequence). The CDR3 is made up of 14 amino acids. The CDR3 spells CAWSGQGATYGYTF. CDR3 DNA: TGTGCCTGGAGTGGACAGGGGGCTACGTATGGCTACACCTTC.

The chain combines TRBV9 with TRBJ1-4; D perhaps matches TRBD1 (6 bases). CDR3 length equals 16 residues. V lost 0 bases and J lost 4, with 13 bases in between. Germline CDR1 and CDR2: SGDLS and YYNGEE. The CDR3 nucleotides read TGTGCCAGCAGCGTAGGCCACAGGGCGAGTAATGAAAAACTGTTTTTT. It encodes CASSVGHRASNEKLFF.

The chain has TRBV30 and TRBJ1-4; the match to TRBD1 covers 11 bases. The CDR3 loop spans 13 amino acids. V shed 4 bases, J shed 7 bases, and the junction held 2 bases outside the gene matches. Germline V lookup: CDR1 GTSNPN, CDR2 SVGIG (reference sequence). Written as DNA, the CDR3 is TGTGCCTGGACGGACAGGGGGCCTGAAAAACTGTTTTTT. As protein: CAWTDRGPEKLFF.

The chain combines TRBV5-4 with TRBJ2-7, with 10 nucleotides matching TRBD1. This CDR3 region has 15 residues. V trimming: 4 bases; J trimming: 4 bases; junction bases outside the gene matches: 8. Germline assignment: CDR1 SGHNT and CDR2 YYREEE (reference sequence). The CDR3 spells CASSIGTGVFYEQYF. CDR3 bases: TGTGCCAGCAGCATAGGGACAGGGGTTTTTTACGAGCAGTACTTC.

This clone is a singleton in its sample. This chain uses TRBV3-1 (or the pseudogene TRBV3-2) with TRBJ2-2; 7 bases line up with TRBD2. After removal of 4 bases from V and 4 bases from J, the junction contained 6 bases not matched to a gene. The CDR3 has 15 amino acids. Per germline, CDR1 LGHDT and CDR2 YNNKEL (reference sequence). The CDR3 DNA is TGTGCCAGCAGCCCGAGGGAGGGAGGCACCGGGGAGCTGTTTTTT. Its protein is CASSPREGGTGELFF.

This clone has a handful of counts. The chain joins TRBV30 to TRBJ2-7; 10 bases line up with TRBD2. The CDR3 consists of 15 residues. In germline, CDR1 is GTSNPN, CDR2 SVGIG (reference sequence). V shed 0 bases and J 2 bases; nucleotides not matched to a gene: 4. The CDR3 DNA is TGTGCCTGGAGTGTACTAGCGGGGAACACCTACGAGCAGTACTTC. Translating gives CAWSVLAGNTYEQYF.

The rearrangement links TRBV28 to TRBJ1-1; no reliable D call. V gave up 2 bases and J gave up 0 bases, with 10 bases separating them. The CDR3 extends over 15 amino acids. The V gene's germline CDR1 is MDHEN and CDR2 SYDVKM. For the CDR3, the DNA is TGTGCCAGCAGTTTAGCCTCCCTAGTGAACACTGAAGCTTTCTTT. Its translation: CASSLASLVNTEAFF.

This sequence joins TRBV19 and TRBJ2-7; possibly TRBD1 for D (6 bases). CDR1 is LNHDA, CDR2 SQIVND, per germline (reference sequence). Trimming cost V 6 bases and J 4 bases, with 13 bases left between them. This CDR3 is built from 13 residues. The CDR3 nucleotides are TGTGCCAGTAGCGCTATACAGGGATACGAGCAGTACTTC. Translated: CASSAIQGYEQYF.

The chain recombines TRBV5-1 with TRBJ2-2; 12 bases agree with TRBD1. Losses at the gene ends were 1 base for V and 5 bases for J; bases not matched to a gene: 6. Germline CDR1 SGHRS, CDR2 YFSETQ. This CDR3 is built from 17 residues. CDR3 nucleotide sequence: TGCGCCAGCAGCTTGACCGGGACAGGGGGCAAAACCGGGGAGCTGTTTTTT. Amino acid sequence: CASSLTGTGGKTGELFF.

V and J are TRBV19 and TRBJ1-4; 9 bases fit TRBD1. The CDR3 loop spans 16 amino acids. Germline lookup yields CDR1 LNHDA and CDR2 SQIVND (reference sequence). J was trimmed by 10 bases and V by 2 bases; bases with no gene match: 11. CDR3 amino acids: CASSIFSGTGIGKLFF. DNA for the CDR3: TGTGCCAGTAGTATATTCTCCGGGACAGGGATCGGAAAACTGTTTTTT.

The rearrangement joins TRBV6-5 to TRBJ2-7; possibly TRBD2 for D (5 bases). In germline, CDR1 is MNHEY, CDR2 SVGAGI. This CDR3 has 16 residues. The germline V and J ends were trimmed by 0 bases and 0 bases, with 12 bases remaining between them. The CDR3: CASSYSLAESSYEQYF. The CDR3 coding sequence is TGTGCCAGCAGTTACTCGCTAGCCGAATCCTCCTACGAGCAGTACTTC.